The 16 T cell receptor beta chains in this list originate from one sample, sequenced in a study of beta chain features in type 1 diabetes (dated by TCRdb to about 2018). Library preparation used the immunoSEQ multiplex PCR assay. All of the isolated RNA was reverse transcribed with the High Capacity cDNA Reverse Transcription Kit, so expressed TCRB transcripts were sequenced. TCRdb took this table from immuneACCESS and kept in-frame rearrangements with V and J called. Such tables lack part of the clones; where checked against another copy, unresolved V genes explain under half of the gap, and the rest is unexplained. This sample has approximately 15,000 clones in its table, and less than 50% of those were observed once. Around 0.53% of the sample goes to the ten largest clones. Sequenced input: stem cell memory CD4+ T cells from blood. The intended sense of this specimen's cell subset or site label: stem cell-like memory CD4+ T cells. Every receptor here comes from a woman between 40 and 55 years old in good health.

The V and J genes are TRBV27 and TRBJ2-2; D is ambiguous. V was clipped by 11 bases and J by 0 bases, with 19 bases between them. There are 16 residues in the CDR3. Germline loops: CDR1 MNHEY, CDR2 SMNVEV (reference sequence). The CDR3 coding sequence is TGTGCCGGTACCTTTTGGCCTCACGCGAACACCGGGGAGCTGTTTTTT. Residues: CAGTFWPHANTGELFF.

The gene calls are TRBV5-1 and TRBJ1-1, with a tentative D call TRBD1 (5 bases). The V end lost 4 bases, the J end lost 7 bases, and 14 bases lay between the germline ends. CDR1 is SGHRS and CDR2 is YFSETQ in the germline V gene. The CDR3 has 13 amino acids. The CDR3 DNA is TGCGCCAGCAGCGTAAGAACAGGCCTTGAAGCTTTCTTT. Protein sequence: CASSVRTGLEAFF. The whole variable domain, filled in from reference TRBV5-1 and TRBJ1-1, reads KAGVTQTPRYLIKTRGQQVTLSCSPISGHRSVSWYQQTPGQGLQFLFEYFSETQRNKGNFPGRFSGRQFSNSRSEMNVSTLELGDSALYLCASSVRTGLEAFFGQGTRLTVV.

The chain links TRBV11-1 to TRBJ2-7; D might be TRBD1 (6 bases). Trimming took 0 bases from V and 7 from J, leaving 10 bases between them. Germline CDR1 SGHAT, CDR2 FQDESV (reference sequence). The CDR3 is made up of 13 amino acids. CDR3 sequence (DNA): TGTGCCAGCAGCTTAGCCTCAAGGGGGGAGCAGTACTTC. Encoded protein: CASSLASRGEQYF. The variable domain in full, completed from reference TRBV11-1 and TRBJ2-7, reads EAEVAQSPRYKITEKSQAVAFWCDPISGHATLYWYRQILGQGPELLVQFQDESVVDDSQLPKDRFSAERLKGVDSTLKIQPAELGDSAMYLCASSLASRGEQYFGPGTRLTVT.

This clone was seen once. The chain couples TRBV6-1 to TRBJ1-4; TRBD1 matches 10 bases. The CDR3 covers 14 residues. J was trimmed by 6 bases and V by 3 bases; bases with no gene match: 1. From germline, CDR1 is MNHNS and CDR2 SASEGT. In DNA form, the CDR3 reads TGTGCCAGCAGTGACGGGACAGGGGATGAAAAACTGTTTTTT. Its protein is CASSDGTGDEKLFF.

A few counts support this clone. This chain uses TRBV5-1 with TRBJ2-1, with D maybe TRBD2 (6 bases). The CDR3 is 15 amino acids. The V gene lost 7 bases and the J gene lost 0 bases, with 14 bases spanning the gap. CDR1 is SGHRS, CDR2 YFSETQ, per germline. The CDR3 sequence is CASGIRGSSYNEQFF. The CDR3 DNA reads as TGCGCCAGCGGCATCCGGGGGAGCTCCTACAATGAGCAGTTCTTC.

This clone was seen only a few times. The chain couples TRBV6-6 to TRBJ2-3; the D gene is possibly TRBD2 (6 bases). CDR1 MNHNY and CDR2 SVGAGI come from the germline V gene (reference sequence). CDR3 size: 16 residues. Trimming removed 6 bases at V and 10 bases at J, with 26 bases between. This CDR3 reads CASRWGASGSGEAQYF. The CDR3 region has the DNA TGTGCCAGCAGATGGGGAGCGTCAGGGTCCGGGGAGGCGCAGTATTTT.

This clone was counted a few times. V and J are TRBV7-9 and TRBJ2-5, with D perhaps matching TRBD1 (5 bases). The CDR3 runs 15 residues. The germline V and J ends were trimmed by 5 bases and 2 bases, with 15 bases remaining between them. CDR1 is SEHNR and CDR2 is FQNEAQ in the germline V gene (reference sequence). CDR3 in DNA: TGTGCCAGCAGCCAGGCAACAGGTGGACAAGAGACCCAGTACTTC. It codes for CASSQATGGQETQYF.

This chain connects TRBV6-6 to TRBJ2-5; 8 bases are a match to TRBD2. Germline V gene lookup returns CDR1 MNHNY and CDR2 SVGAGI (reference sequence). J was trimmed by 5 bases and V by 4 bases; bases with no gene match: 6. This CDR3 has 14 residues. CDR3 amino acids: CASSLRGGAETQYF. The CDR3 nucleotides read TGTGCCAGCAGTTTACGGGGGGGCGCGGAGACCCAGTACTTC.

J is TRBJ2-3 and V is TRBV2, with 7 bases that match TRBD1. The CDR3 has 14 residues. The junction had 6 bases not matched to a gene; V was cut back by 4 bases and J by 5 bases. Germline loops: CDR1 SNHLY, CDR2 FYNNEI. The CDR3 coding sequence is TGTGCCAGCAGTGTAACAGGGGTGATAGATACGCAGTATTTT. It is translated as CASSVTGVIDTQYF.

The chain joins TRBV7-9 to TRBJ1-5; D is ambiguous. CDR3 length: 15 amino acids. Trimming shortened V by 3 bases and J by 0 bases, and 9 bases separated the two germline ends. Germline lookup yields CDR1 SEHNR and CDR2 FQNEAQ (reference sequence). The CDR3: CASSFGEYSNQPQHF. CDR3 DNA sequence: TGTGCCAGCAGCTTCGGGGAGTATAGCAATCAGCCCCAGCATTTT.

Only one count was recorded for this clone. V usage is TRBV6-1 and J usage is TRBJ1-1; 8 bases fit TRBD1. The germline CDR1 and CDR2 sequences are MNHNS and SASEGT. CDR3 size: 18 residues. The V segment lost 4 bases and the J segment 4 bases; nucleotides outside the gene matches: 17. CDR3 nucleotide sequence: TGTGCCAGCAGTGTAAGGACAGGGCTCACCCTGAAATCCACTGAAGCTTTCTTT. The encoded protein is CASSVRTGLTLKSTEAFF.

This clone was counted only a few times. The rearrangement uses TRBV19 and TRBJ2-2; TRBD1 is a possible D gene (7 bases). V dropped 3 bases and J dropped 4 bases, with 18 bases sitting between them. This CDR3 comprises 17 residues. Germline V gene lookup returns CDR1 LNHDA and CDR2 SQIVND (reference sequence). The CDR3 sequence is CASSMMFSRGATGELFF. The DNA for the CDR3 is TGTGCCAGTAGTATGATGTTCTCCAGGGGGGCCACCGGGGAGCTGTTTTTT.

The chain combines TRBV29-1 with TRBJ2-5; 11 bases line up with TRBD1. This CDR3 region has 12 residues. With V trimmed by 7 bases and J by 2 bases, 0 bases remained unmatched. CDR1 is SQVTM and CDR2 is ANQGSEA in the germline V gene. The CDR3 bases are TGCAGCGGGGACAGGGGGCAAGAGACCCAGTACTTC. Amino acids: CSGDRGQETQYF.

Worth noting for this clone: This sample also contains other DNA sequences that code for the same CDR3. V gene TRBV6-1 combines with J gene TRBJ1-5; D might be TRBD1 (6 bases). The V and J ends lost 6 bases and 0 bases respectively, with 9 bases between them. Germline V gene sequence: CDR1 MNHNS, CDR2 SASEGT. This CDR3 comprises 14 residues. CDR3 nucleotide sequence: TGTGCCAGCAGAACGACAGGTAGCAATCAGCCCCAGCATTTT. It yields the protein CASRTTGSNQPQHF.

This chain joins TRBV11-3 and TRBJ2-3; 10 bases map to TRBD2. Unmatched junction bases numbered 10, after V lost 11 bases and J lost 5 bases. Per the germline V gene, CDR1 is SGHNT and CDR2 is YENEEA. The CDR3 is 14 residues long. The CDR3 reads CASSGGGHRDTQYF. CDR3 in DNA: TGTGCCTCTAGCGGGGGTGGGCATAGAGATACGCAGTATTTT.

This clone was detected a few times. The V and J genes are TRBV25-1 and TRBJ1-1, with 8 positions matching TRBD1. CDR3 length: 14 residues. V lost 3 bases, J lost 6 bases, and 6 bases stayed unmatched. Germline CDR1 reads MGHDK; CDR2 reads SYGVNS. The CDR3 DNA reads as TGTGCCAGCAGTGACGACAGGGGCAACGCTGAAGCTTTCTTT. This translates into CASSDDRGNAEAFF.